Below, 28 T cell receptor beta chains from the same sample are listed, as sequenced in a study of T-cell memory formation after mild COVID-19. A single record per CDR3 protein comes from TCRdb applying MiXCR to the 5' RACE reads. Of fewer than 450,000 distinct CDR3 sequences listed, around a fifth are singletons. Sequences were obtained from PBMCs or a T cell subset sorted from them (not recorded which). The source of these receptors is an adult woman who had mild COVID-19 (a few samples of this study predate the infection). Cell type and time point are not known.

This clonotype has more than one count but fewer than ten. The DNA for the CDR3 is TGTGCCATCAGTGAGTCGAAGGGTTCCTACGAGCAGTACTTC. As protein: CAISESKGSYEQYF. The chain uses TRBV10-3 and TRBJ2-7; D not resolved. Trimming stripped 0 bases from V and 1 base from J, with 7 bases between. The CDR3 sequence is 14 residues long. Germline assignment: CDR1 ENHRY and CDR2 SYGVKD.

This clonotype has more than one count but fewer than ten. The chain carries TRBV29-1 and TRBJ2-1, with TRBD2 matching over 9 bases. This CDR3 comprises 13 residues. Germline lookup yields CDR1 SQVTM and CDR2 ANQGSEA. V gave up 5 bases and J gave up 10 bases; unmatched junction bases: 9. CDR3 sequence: CSVPTRTSAEQFF. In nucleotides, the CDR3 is TGCAGCGTTCCCACGAGGACTAGCGCGGAGCAGTTCTTC.

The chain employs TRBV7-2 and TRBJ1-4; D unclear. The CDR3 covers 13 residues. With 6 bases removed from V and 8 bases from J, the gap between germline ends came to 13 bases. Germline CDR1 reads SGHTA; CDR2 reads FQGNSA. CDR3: CASRPRQAEKLFF. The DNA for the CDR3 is TGTGCCAGCAGGCCGCGGCAGGCCGAAAAACTGTTTTTT.

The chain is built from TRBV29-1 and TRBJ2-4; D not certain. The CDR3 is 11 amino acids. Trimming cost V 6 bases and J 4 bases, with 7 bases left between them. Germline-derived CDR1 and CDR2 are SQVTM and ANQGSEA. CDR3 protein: CSVDSKNIQYF. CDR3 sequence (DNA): TGCAGCGTCGACTCGAAAAACATTCAGTACTTC.

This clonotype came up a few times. The CDR3: CASSLDRTASQPQHF. CDR3 sequence (DNA): TGTGCCAGCAGCTTAGACCGTACAGCGTCGCAGCCCCAGCATTTT. The chain carries TRBV11-2 and TRBJ1-5; unclear D gene. Between the trimmed V and J ends, which lost 0 bases and 7 bases, there was a span of 13 bases. CDR1 and CDR2 from the germline V gene are SGHAT and FQNNGV. The CDR3 consists of 15 residues.

The CDR3 loop reads CASRAGAGNTIYF. In DNA, the CDR3 is TGTGCCAGCAGAGCAGGGGCCGGAAACACCATATATTTT. V is TRBV7-2 and J is TRBJ1-3, with D tentatively TRBD1 (6 bases). V shed 6 bases and J shed 4 bases, with 10 bases lying between them. The CDR3 runs 13 residues. In germline, CDR1 is SGHTA, CDR2 FQGNSA.

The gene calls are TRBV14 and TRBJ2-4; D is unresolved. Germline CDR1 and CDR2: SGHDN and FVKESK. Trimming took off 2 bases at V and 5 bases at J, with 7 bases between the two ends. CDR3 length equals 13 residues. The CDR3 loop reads CASSQRNENIQYF. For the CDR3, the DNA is TGTGCCAGCAGCCAACGAAATGAAAACATTCAGTACTTC.

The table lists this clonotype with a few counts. The CDR3 nucleotides read TGCGCCAGCAGCTTGGAGAGACAGGGAAGCGAGCAGTACTTC. Residues: CASSLERQGSEQYF. This sequence joins TRBV5-1 and TRBJ2-7; 7 bases are shared with TRBD1. Unmatched junction bases numbered 6, after V lost 0 bases and J lost 6 bases. The germline V gene encodes CDR1 SGHRS and CDR2 YFSETQ. The CDR3 has 14 amino acids.

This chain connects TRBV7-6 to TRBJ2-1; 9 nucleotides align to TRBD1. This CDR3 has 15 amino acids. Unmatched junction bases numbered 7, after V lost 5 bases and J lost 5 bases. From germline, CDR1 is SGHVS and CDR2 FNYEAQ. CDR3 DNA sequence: TGTGCCAGCAGCGCGGACAGGGGCGCCCACAATGAGCAGTTCTTC. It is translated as CASSADRGAHNEQFF.

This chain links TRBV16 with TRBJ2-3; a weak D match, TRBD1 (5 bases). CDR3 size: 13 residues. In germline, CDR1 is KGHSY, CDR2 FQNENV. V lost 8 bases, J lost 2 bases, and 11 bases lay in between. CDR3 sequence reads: CASRGHFTDTQYF. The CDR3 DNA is TGTGCCAGCCGAGGACATTTCACAGATACGCAGTATTTT. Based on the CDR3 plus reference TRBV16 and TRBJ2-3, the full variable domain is GEEVAQTPKHLVRGEGQKAKLYCAPIKGHSYVFWYQQVLKNEFKFLISFQNENVFDETGMPKERFSAKCLPNSPCSLEIQATKLEDSAVYFCASRGHFTDTQYFGPGTRLTVL.

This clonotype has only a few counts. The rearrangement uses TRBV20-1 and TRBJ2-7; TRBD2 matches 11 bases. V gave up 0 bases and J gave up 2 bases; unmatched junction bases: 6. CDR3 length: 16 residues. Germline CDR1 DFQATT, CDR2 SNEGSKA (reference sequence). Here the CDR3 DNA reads TGCAGTGCTAGAGATCAGACTAGCGGGGTCACCTACGAGCAGTACTTC. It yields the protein CSARDQTSGVTYEQYF.

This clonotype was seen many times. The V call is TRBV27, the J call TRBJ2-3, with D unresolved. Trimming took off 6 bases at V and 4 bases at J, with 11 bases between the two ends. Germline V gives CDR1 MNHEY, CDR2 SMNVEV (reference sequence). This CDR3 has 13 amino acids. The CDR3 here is CASSSGLSDTQYF. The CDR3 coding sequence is TGTGCCAGCAGCTCGGGTCTTTCAGATACGCAGTATTTT.

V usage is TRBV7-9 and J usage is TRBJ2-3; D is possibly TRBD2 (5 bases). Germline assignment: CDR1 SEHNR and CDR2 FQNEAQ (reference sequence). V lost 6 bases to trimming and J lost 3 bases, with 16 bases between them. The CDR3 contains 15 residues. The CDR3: CASRLLGEGTDTQYF. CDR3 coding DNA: TGTGCCAGCAGGTTATTGGGAGAGGGAACAGATACGCAGTATTTT.

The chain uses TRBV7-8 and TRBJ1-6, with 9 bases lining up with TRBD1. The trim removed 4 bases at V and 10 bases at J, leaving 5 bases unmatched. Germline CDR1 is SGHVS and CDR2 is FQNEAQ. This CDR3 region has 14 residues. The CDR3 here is CASSYRGPGSPLHF. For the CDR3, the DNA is TGTGCCAGCAGCTACAGGGGGCCCGGATCACCCCTCCACTTT.

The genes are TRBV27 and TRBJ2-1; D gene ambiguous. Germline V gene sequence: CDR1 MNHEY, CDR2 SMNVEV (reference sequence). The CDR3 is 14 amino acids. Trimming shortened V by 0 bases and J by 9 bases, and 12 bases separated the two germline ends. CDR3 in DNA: TGTGCCAGCAGTTTATCTAATATGCCGGCTGAGCAGTTCTTC. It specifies CASSLSNMPAEQFF.

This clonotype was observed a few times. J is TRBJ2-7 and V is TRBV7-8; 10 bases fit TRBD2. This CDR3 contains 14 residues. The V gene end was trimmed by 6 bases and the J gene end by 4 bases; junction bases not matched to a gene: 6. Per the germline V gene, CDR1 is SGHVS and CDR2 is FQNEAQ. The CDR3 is CASSAAGGPYEQYF. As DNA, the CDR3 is TGTGCCAGCAGTGCAGCGGGAGGGCCGTACGAGCAGTACTTC.

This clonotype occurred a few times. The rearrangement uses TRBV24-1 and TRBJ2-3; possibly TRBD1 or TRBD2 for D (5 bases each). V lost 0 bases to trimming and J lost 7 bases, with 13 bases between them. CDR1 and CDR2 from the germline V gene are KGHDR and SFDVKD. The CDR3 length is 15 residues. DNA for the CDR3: TGTGCCACCAGTGATTTGCGAGAAGCGGACAATACGCAGTATTTT. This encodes CATSDLREADNTQYF.

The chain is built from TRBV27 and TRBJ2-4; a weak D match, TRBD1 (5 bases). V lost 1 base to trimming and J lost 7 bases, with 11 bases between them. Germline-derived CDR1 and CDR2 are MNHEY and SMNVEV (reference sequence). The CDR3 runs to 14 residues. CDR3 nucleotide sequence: TGTGCCAGCAGTTTATTGGCAGGGATTAACATTCAGTACTTC. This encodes CASSLLAGINIQYF.

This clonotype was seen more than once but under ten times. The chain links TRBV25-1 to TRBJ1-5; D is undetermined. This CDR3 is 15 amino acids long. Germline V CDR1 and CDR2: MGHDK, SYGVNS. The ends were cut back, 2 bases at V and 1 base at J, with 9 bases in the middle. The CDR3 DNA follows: TGTGCCAGCAGTGAACCGGGGTTAAGCAATCAGCCCCAGCATTTT. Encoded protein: CASSEPGLSNQPQHF.

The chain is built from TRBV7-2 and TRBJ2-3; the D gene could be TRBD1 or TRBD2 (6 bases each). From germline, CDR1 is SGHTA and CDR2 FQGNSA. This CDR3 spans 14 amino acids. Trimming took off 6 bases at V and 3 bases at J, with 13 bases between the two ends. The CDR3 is CASRLTGATDTQYF. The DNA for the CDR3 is TGTGCCAGCAGATTGACGGGGGCGACAGATACGCAGTATTTT.

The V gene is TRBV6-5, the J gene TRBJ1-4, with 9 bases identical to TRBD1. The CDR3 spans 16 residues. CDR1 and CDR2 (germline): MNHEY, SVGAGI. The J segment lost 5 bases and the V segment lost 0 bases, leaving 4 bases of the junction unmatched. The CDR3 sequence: CASSYSVGTGNEKLFF. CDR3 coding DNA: TGTGCCAGCAGTTACTCAGTTGGGACAGGGAATGAAAAACTGTTTTTT.

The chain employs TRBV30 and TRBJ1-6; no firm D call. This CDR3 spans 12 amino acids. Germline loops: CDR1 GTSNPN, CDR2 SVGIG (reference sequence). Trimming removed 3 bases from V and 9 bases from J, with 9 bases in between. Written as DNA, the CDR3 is TGTGCCTGGAGAGTGACGGCTTCACCCCTCCACTTT. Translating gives CAWRVTASPLHF.

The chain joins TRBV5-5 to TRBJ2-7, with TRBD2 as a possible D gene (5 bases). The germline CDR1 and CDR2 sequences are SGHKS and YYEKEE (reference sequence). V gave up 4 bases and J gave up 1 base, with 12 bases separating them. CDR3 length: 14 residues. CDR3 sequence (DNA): TGTGCCAGCAGCCCGGGGTGGGGTTCCTACGAGCAGTACTTC. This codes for CASSPGWGSYEQYF.

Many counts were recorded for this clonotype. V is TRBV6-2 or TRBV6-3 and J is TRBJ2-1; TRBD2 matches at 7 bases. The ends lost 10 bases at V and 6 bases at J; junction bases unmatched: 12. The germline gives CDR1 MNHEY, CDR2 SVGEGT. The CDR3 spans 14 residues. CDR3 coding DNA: TGTGCCATACACCGGGCGGGAGAATCCAATGAGCAGTTCTTC. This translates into CAIHRAGESNEQFF.

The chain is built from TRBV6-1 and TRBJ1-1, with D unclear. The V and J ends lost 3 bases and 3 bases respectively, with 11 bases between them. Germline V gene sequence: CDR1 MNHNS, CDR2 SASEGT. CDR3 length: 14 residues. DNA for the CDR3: TGTGCCAGCAGTGAGAAGGATTGGGACACTGAAGCTTTCTTT. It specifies CASSEKDWDTEAFF.

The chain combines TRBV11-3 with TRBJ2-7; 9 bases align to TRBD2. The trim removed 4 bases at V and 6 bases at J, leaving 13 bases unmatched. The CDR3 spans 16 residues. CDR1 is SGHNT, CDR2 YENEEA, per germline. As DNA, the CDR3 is TGTGCCAGCAGCTCTCCTGGGGGTAGCGGGAGCCTCGAGCAGTACTTC. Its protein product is CASSSPGGSGSLEQYF. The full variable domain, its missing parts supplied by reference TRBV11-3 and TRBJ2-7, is EAGVVQSPRYKIIEKKQPVAFWCNPISGHNTLYWYLQNLGQGPELLIRYENEEAVDDSQLPKDRFSAERLKGVDSTLKIQPAELGDSAVYLCASSSPGGSGSLEQYFGPGTRLTVT.

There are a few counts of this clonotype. This CDR3 is CASSQGQVNTEAFF. The CDR3 DNA reads TGTGCCAGCAGCCAGGGACAGGTTAACACTGAAGCTTTCTTT. The chain joins TRBV7-3 to TRBJ1-1; TRBD1 matches at 8 bases. CDR1 and CDR2 (germline): SGHTA, FQGTGA. J lost 2 bases, V lost 5 bases, and 4 bases had no gene match. CDR3 length equals 14 residues.

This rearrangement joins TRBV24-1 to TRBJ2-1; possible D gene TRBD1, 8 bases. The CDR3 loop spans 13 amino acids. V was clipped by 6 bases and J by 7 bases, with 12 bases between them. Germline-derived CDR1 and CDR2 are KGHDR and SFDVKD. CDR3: CATSSGTGNEQFF. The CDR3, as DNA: TGTGCCACCAGTAGCGGGACAGGTAATGAGCAGTTCTTC.